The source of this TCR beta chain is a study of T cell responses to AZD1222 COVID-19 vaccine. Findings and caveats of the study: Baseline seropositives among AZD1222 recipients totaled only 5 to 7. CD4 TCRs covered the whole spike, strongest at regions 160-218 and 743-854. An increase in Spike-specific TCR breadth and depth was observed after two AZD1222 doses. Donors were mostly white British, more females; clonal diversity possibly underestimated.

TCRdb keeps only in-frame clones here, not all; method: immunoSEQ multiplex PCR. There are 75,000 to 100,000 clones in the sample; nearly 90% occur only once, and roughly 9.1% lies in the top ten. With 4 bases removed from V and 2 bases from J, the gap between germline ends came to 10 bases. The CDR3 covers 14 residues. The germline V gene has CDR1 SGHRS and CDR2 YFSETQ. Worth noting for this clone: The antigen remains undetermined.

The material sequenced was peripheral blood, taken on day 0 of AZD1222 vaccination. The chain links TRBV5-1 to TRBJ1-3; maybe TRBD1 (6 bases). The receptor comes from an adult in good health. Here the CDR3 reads CASSLTGTGNTIYF. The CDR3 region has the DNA TGCGCCAGCAGCCTTACAGGGACTGGAAACACCATATATTTT. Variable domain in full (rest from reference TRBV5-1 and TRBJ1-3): KAGVTQTPRYLIKTRGQQVTLSCSPISGHRSVSWYQQTPGQGLQFLFEYFSETQRNKGNFPGRFSGRQFSNSRSEMNVSTLELGDSALYLCASSLTGTGNTIYFGEGSWLTVV.